This TCR beta chain was sequenced in a study of post-analysis software for immune sequencing data. Study-level background: The courses of disease that were included comprised relapsing-remitting, secondary progressive and progressive-relapsing multiple sclerosis.

Overall study results and limits: When compared against controls, multiple sclerosis patients showed significantly lower normalized Chao1 diversity. The study found TRBV5-6, TRBV5-1 and TRBV20-1 among about five TRBV segments more frequent in patients than controls. Batch-mates among the samples co-clustered strongly by F measure.

The CDR3 sequence is 15 residues long. With 3 bases clipped from V and 3 bases from J, the junction kept 3 bases outside the gene matches. Unique molecular identifiers had been added to the TCR beta cDNA libraries. Some 500,000 cDNA molecules were obtained from approximately 0.91 to 9.4 million T cells. TCRdb reanalysed the PCR reads using MiXCR and keeps one entry per CDR3 protein. The data show roughly 870,000 distinct CDR3 sequences, approximately 50% seen once. This clonotype has only a few counts. Its antigen is still unknown. The sequencing input was blood. This receptor was identified in a girl between 5 and 17 years old with multiple sclerosis. The chain links TRBV12-3 or TRBV12-4 to TRBJ1-5; 9 bases fit TRBD1. CDR3 loop: CASSLGTGINQPQHF. In DNA form, the CDR3 reads TGTGCCAGCAGTTTGGGGACAGGGATCAATCAGCCCCAGCATTTT.